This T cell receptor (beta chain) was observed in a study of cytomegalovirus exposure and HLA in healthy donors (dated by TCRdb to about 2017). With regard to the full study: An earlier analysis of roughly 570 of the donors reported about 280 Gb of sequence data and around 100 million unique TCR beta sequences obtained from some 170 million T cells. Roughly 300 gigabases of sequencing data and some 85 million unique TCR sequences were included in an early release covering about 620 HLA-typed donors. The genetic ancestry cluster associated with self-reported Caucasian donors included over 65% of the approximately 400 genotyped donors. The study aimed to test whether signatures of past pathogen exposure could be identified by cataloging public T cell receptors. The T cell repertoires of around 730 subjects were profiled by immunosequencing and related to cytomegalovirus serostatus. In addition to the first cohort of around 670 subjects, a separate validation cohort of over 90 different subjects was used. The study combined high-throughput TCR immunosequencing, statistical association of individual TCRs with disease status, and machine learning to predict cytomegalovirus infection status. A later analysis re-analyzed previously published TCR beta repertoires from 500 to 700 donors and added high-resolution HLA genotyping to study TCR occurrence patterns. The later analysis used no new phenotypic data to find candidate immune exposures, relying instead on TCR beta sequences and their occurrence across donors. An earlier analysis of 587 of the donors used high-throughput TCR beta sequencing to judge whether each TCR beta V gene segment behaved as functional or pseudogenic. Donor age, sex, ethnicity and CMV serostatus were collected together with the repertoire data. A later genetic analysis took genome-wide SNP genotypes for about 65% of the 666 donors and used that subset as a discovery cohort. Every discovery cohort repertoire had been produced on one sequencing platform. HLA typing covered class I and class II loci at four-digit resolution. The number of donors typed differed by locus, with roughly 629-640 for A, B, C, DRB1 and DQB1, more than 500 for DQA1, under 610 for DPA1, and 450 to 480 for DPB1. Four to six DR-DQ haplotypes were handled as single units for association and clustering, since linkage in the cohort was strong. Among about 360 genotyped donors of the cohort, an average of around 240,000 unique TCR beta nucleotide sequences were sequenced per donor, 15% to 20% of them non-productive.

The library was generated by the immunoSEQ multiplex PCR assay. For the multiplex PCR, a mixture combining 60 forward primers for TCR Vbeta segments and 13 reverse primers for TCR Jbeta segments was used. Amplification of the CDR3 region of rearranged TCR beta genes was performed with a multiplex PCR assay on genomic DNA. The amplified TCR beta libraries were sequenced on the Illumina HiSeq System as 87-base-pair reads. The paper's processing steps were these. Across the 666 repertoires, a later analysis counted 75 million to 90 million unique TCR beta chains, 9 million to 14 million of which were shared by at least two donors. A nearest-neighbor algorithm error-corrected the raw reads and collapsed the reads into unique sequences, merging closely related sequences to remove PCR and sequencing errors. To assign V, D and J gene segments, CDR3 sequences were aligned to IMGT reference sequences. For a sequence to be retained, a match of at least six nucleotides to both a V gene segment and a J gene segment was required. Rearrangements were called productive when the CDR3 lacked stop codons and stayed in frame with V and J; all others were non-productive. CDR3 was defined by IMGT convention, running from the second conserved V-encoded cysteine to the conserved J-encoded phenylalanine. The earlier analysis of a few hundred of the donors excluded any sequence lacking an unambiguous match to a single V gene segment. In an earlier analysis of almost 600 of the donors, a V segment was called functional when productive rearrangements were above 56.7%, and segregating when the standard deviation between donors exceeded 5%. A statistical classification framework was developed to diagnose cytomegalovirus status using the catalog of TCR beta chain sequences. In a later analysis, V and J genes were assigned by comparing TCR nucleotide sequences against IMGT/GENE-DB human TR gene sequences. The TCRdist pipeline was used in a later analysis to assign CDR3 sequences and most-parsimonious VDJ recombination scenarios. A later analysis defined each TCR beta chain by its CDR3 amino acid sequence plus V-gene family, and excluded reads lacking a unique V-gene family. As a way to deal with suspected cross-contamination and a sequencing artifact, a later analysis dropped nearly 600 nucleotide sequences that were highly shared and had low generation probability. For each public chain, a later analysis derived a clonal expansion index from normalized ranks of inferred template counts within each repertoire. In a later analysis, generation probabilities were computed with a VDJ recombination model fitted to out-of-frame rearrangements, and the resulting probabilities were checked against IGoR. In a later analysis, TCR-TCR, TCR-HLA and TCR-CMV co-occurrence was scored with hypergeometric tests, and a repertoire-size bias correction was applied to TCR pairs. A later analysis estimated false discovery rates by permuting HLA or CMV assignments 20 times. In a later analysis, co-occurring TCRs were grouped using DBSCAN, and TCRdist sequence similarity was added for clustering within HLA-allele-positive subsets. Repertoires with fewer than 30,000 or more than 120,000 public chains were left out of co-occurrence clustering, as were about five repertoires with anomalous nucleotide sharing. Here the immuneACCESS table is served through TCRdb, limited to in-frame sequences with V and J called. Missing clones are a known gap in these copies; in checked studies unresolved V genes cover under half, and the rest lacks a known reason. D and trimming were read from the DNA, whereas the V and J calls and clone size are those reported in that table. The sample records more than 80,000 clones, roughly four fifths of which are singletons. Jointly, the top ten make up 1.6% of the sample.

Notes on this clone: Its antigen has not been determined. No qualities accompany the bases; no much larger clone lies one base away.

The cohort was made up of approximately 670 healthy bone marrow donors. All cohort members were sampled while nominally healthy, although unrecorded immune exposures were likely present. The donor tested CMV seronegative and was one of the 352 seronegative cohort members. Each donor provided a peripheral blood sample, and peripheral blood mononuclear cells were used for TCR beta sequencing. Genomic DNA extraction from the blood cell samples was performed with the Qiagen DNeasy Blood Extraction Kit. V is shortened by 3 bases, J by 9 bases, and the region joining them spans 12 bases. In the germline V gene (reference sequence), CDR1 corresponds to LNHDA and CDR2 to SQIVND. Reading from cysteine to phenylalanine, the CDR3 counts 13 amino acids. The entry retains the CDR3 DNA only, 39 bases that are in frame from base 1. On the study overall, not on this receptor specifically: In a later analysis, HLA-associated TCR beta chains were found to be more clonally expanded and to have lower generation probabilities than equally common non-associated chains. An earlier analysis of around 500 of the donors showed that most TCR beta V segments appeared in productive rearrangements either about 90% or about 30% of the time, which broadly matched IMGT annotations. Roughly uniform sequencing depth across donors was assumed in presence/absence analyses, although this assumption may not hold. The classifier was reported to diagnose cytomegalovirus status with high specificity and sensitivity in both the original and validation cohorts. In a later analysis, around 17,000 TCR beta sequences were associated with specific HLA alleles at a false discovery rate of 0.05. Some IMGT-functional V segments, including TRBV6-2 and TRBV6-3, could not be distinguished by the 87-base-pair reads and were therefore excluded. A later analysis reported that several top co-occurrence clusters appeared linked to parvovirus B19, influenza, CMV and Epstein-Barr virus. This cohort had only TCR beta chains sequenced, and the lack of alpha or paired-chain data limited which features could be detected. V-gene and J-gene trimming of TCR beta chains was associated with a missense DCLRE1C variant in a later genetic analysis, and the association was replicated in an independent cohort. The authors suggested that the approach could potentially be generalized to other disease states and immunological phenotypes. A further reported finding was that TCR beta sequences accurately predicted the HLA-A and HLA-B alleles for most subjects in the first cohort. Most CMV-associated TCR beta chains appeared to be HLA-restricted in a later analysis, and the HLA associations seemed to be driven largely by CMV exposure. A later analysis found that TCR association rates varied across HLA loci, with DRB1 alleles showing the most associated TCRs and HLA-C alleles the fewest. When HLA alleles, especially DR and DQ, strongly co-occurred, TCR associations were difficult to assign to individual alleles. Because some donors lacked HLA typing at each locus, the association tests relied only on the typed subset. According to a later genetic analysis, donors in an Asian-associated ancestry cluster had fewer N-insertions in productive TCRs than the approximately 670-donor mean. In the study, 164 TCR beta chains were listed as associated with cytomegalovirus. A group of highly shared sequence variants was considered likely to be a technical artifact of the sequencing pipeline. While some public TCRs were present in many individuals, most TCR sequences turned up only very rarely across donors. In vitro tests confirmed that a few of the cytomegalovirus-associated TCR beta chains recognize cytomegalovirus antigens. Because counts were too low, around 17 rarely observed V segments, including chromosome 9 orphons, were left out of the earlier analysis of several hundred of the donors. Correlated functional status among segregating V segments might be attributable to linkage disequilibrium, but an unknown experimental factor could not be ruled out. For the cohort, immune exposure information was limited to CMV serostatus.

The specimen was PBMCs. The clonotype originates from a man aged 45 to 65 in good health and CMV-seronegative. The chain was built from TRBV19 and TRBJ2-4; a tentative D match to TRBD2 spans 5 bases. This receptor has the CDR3 CASSITRDSIQYF. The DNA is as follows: TGTGCCAGTAGTATCACCCGGGATAGCATTCAGTACTTC.